The TCR beta chain under discussion was sequenced for a study of T cell changes during pregnancy in multiple sclerosis. Trimming took off 2 bases at V and 8 bases at J, with 14 bases between the two ends. CDR1 is SGHRS and CDR2 is YFSETQ in the germline V gene. CDR3 size: 14 residues. The repertoire was sequenced with immunoSEQ multiplex PCR; TCRdb's copy has only in-frame clones and lacks some. The sample has roughly 40,000 clones, over 75% seen once. The receptor was derived from a female donor in good health, enrolled as a control in a pregnancy study. J is TRBJ1-3 and V is TRBV5-1; tentative D call: TRBD1 (6 bases). This material consisted of CD4+ T cells from peripheral blood mononuclear cells, taken in the first trimester of pregnancy. Here the CDR3 reads CASSLQGPGDTIYF. The DNA for the CDR3 is TGCGCCAGCAGCTTACAGGGCCCCGGGGACACCATATATTTT. The full variable domain, rest sourced from reference TRBV5-1 and TRBJ1-3, is KAGVTQTPRYLIKTRGQQVTLSCSPISGHRSVSWYQQTPGQGLQFLFEYFSETQRNKGNFPGRFSGRQFSNSRSEMNVSTLELGDSALYLCASSLQGPGDTIYFGEGSWLTVV.